The sequence of this T cell receptor (beta chain) was determined in a study of control samples from healthy donors and cancer patients. The CDR3 length is 17 residues. The V gene end was trimmed by 0 bases and the J gene end by 8 bases; junction bases not matched to a gene: 15. Looked up from germline, CDR1 is SQVTM and CDR2 is ANQGSEA. Sequencing used immunoSEQ multiplex PCR; TCRdb keeps in-frame clones, though not all of them. Of about 160,000 clones detected, around 96% appear once; the ten largest clones hold about 0.94%. The chain couples TRBV29-1 to TRBJ1-2; 10 nucleotides align to TRBD1. This TCR was recovered from a woman aged 30 to 39 in good health. The sequencing sample was made of blood. As DNA, the CDR3 is TGCAGCGTTGAAGATCTCAGGGACAGGGGCATCCTACGGGGCTACACCTTC. This gives the protein CSVEDLRDRGILRGYTF.